This T cell receptor (beta chain) was sequenced in a study of blood T cell repertoires in COVID-19. Only in-frame clones appear in the TCRdb table, and some are missing; sequencing was by immunoSEQ multiplex PCR. The repertoire has around 55,000 clones, over 80% of them found once; the top ten carry 1.4%. Germline V CDR1 and CDR2: MDHEN, SYDVKM. There are 17 residues in the CDR3. Trimming removed 4 bases at V and 0 bases at J, with 17 bases between. This receptor was taken from a man between 60 and 70 years old with acute or convalescent COVID-19. J is TRBJ2-3 and V is TRBV28; tentative D call: TRBD1 (7 bases). Material for sequencing was peripheral blood. In nucleotides, the CDR3 is TGTGCCAGCAGTTCGCGGGGACAGCCCACAAGCACAGATACGCAGTATTTT. Protein sequence: CASSSRGQPTSTDTQYF.